Below, 7 T cell receptor beta chains from the same sample are listed, as sequenced in a study of radiation and T cells in renal cell carcinoma. Only in-frame clones appear in the TCRdb table, and some are missing; sequencing was by immunoSEQ multiplex PCR. This sample has some 60,000 clones; around 80% occur once, and the top ten carry about 7%. Regarding time point: blood 2 weeks post-SBRT. Treatment noted: 15 Gy SBRT to primary tumor, nephrectomy 4 weeks later. Sample: blood, taken from a patient whose treatment included radiotherapy and nephrectomy. The receptor set was obtained from a man in his fifties or sixties with renal cell carcinoma.

CDR3 nucleotides: TGTGCCAGCAGCTTATCGGGACTAGCGGGAGTGAGTACCAAAAACATTCAGTACTTC. This codes for CASSLSGLAGVSTKNIQYF. V is TRBV7-2 and J is TRBJ2-4, with 14 bases matching TRBD2. In germline, CDR1 is SGHTA, CDR2 FQGNSA. The J segment lost 2 bases and the V segment lost 2 bases, leaving 8 bases of the junction unmatched. There are 19 residues in the CDR3.

This sequence joins TRBV2 and TRBJ2-2, with 7 bases lining up with TRBD1. The germline V gene has CDR1 SNHLY and CDR2 FYNNEI. CDR3 length: 16 residues. With 7 bases clipped from V and 5 bases from J, the junction kept 13 bases outside the gene matches. The CDR3 here is CASTQGDSDTTGELFF. The CDR3 DNA reads as TGTGCCAGCACCCAAGGGGACAGCGACACGACCGGGGAGCTGTTTTTT.

J is TRBJ1-6 and V is TRBV6-5; weak D call: TRBD1 (5 bases). Germline CDR1 reads MNHEY; CDR2 reads SVGAGI. There are 15 residues in the CDR3. V was pared by 5 bases and J by 3 bases, with 11 bases between. CDR3 sequence: CASSTDRLYNSPLHF. The CDR3 coding sequence is TGTGCCAGCAGTACCGACAGACTCTATAATTCACCCCTCCACTTT.

This clone was observed a few times. The chain is built from TRBV7-9 and TRBJ2-7; weak D call: TRBD1 (6 bases). V was clipped by 5 bases and J by 3 bases, with 20 bases between them. This CDR3 has 16 amino acids. Germline values: CDR1 SEHNR, CDR2 FQNEAQ (reference sequence). The CDR3 DNA reads as TGTGCCAGCAGCCCGGACCCACCGGGACACCTCTACGAGCAGTACGTC. Translated, it gives CASSPDPPGHLYEQYV.

The rearrangement links TRBV4-1 to TRBJ2-3; D is ambiguous. This CDR3 contains 15 residues. The germline CDR1 and CDR2 sequences are MGHRA and YSYEKL. V was trimmed by 0 bases and J by 1 base, leaving 8 bases between them. The CDR3 here is CASSQDYPGTDTQYF. CDR3 nucleotides: TGCGCCAGCAGCCAAGATTATCCTGGCACAGATACGCAGTATTTT.

The V call is TRBV4-1, the J call TRBJ2-6; TRBD1 or TRBD2 may be the D gene (5 bases each). Trimming took off 4 bases at V and 4 bases at J, with 23 bases between the two ends. The length of the CDR3 is 19 residues. CDR1 MGHRA and CDR2 YSYEKL come from the germline V gene. The CDR3 DNA is TGCGCCAGCAGCCTCCAGGGCCTGGGGAAGGGAGCCGGGGCCAACGTCCTGACTTTC. Its protein is CASSLQGLGKGAGANVLTF.

This clone was seen ten or more times. The genes are TRBV30 and TRBJ1-2; D perhaps matches TRBD1 (5 bases). Trimming pared 7 bases from V and 0 bases from J, leaving 12 bases between. Germline V gene lookup returns CDR1 GTSNPN and CDR2 SVGIG (reference sequence). The CDR3 is made up of 13 amino acids. The CDR3 region has the DNA TGTGCCTTGGGGGTCGAGGCTAACTATGGCTACACCTTC. Translation gives CALGVEANYGYTF.